The source of this T cell receptor (beta chain) is a study of T cells after yellow fever vaccination. The table lists this clonotype with many counts. Antigen specificity is unknown. Study conclusions and caveats: The booster saw the reappearance of most primary-vaccination clones (around 96% CD4, about 90% CD8). Overlap between CD4 and CD8 compartments was detected for a small share of clonotypes.

V lost 0 bases to trimming and J lost 0 bases, with 10 bases between them. CDR3 length equals 15 residues. CDR1 and CDR2 (germline): GTSNPN, SVGIG (reference sequence). TCRdb analysed the 5' RACE reads with MiXCR anew, one entry per CDR3 protein. Of roughly 500,000 distinct CDR3 sequences listed, 15% to 20% were seen once; the top ten hold roughly an eighth. The source was PBMCs, collected 15 days after the yellow fever booster vaccination. The TCR sequence derives from a man aged 25 to 40 who received the YFV17D yellow fever vaccine. This chain uses TRBV30 with TRBJ2-3; D not certain. For the CDR3, the DNA is TGTGCCTGGAGTGTAAGTTTAGGGAGCACAGATACGCAGTATTTT. It specifies CAWSVSLGSTDTQYF.